These T cell receptor beta chains were read from a single sample in a study of glioma-infiltrating T cells. MiXCR, applied by TCRdb to the multiplex PCR reads, yields one record per CDR3 protein. Of roughly 120,000 distinct CDR3 sequences listed, roughly 24% are singletons. The sequencing input was glioma tissue, nonneoplastic brain tissue, or PBMCs (not recorded which). These receptors were taken from a human donor with low-grade glioma or glioblastoma, undergoing nonglioma brain surgery, or in good health (not recorded which). Each CDR3 is given with its conserved first and last residue. The D gene is left open where the match is weak. Size values are once, few and many counts, or a class for expanded clones, and some rows have none.

v_gene,d_gene,j_gene,abundance,CDR3aa,CDR3nt
TRBV18,NA,TRBJ2-5,many,CASSPNREQETQYF,TGTGCCAGCTCACCAAACAGGGAACAAGAGACCCAGTACTTC
TRBV2,TRBD1,TRBJ2-5,many,CASTFPRQGKTQYF,TGTGCCAGCACCTTCCCACGACAGGGAAAGACCCAGTACTTC
TRBV7-9,NA,TRBJ2-1,few,CASSSPGRHNEQFF,TGTGCCAGCAGCTCACCCGGGAGACACAATGAGCAGTTCTTC
TRBV2,NA,TRBJ2-1,NA,CASRTDGNNEQFF,TGTGCCAGCAGGACGGACGGTAACAATGAGCAGTTCTTC
TRBV7-2,NA,TRBJ1-1,many,CASTLTNPTEAFF,TGTGCCAGCACCCTGACAAACCCCACTGAAGCTTTCTTT
TRBV20-1,NA,TRBJ2-4,many,CSARGVVENIQYF,TGCAGTGCTAGGGGGGTAGTGGAAAACATTCAGTACTTC
TRBV7-3,NA,TRBJ2-3,many,CASSLTSGGVDTQYF,TGTGCCAGCAGCTTAACGTCAGGCGGGGTCGATACGCAGTATTTT
TRBV5-4,NA,TRBJ2-1,NA,CASSLERPYNEQFF,TGTGCCAGCAGCTTGGAGAGACCCTACAATGAGCAGTTCTTC
TRBV12-3/TRBV12-4,NA,TRBJ1-1,many,CATSYTENTEAFF,TGTGCCACCTCCTATACGGAGAACACTGAAGCTTTCTTT
TRBV7-2,NA,TRBJ1-4,many,CASSVAGRPEVEKLFF,TGTGCCAGCAGCGTTGCGGGACGGCCGGAGGTCGAAAAACTGTTTTTT
TRBV4-3,TRBD2,TRBJ2-1,many,CASSRGTSGLNNEQFF,TGCGCCAGCAGCCGGGGGACTAGCGGACTTAACAATGAGCAGTTCTTC
TRBV3-1,TRBD1,TRBJ1-4,few,CASSQRTGGLRTNEKLFF,TGTGCCAGCAGCCAGCGAACAGGGGGGCTGAGGACTAATGAAAAACTGTTTTTT
TRBV2,TRBD2,TRBJ2-7,NA,CASSTVASGRFDEQYF,TGTGCCAGCAGCACCGTTGCTAGCGGGAGGTTCGACGAGCAGTACTTC
TRBV6-1,TRBD2,TRBJ2-2,many,CASKASGNTGELFF,TGTGCCAGCAAGGCTAGCGGGAACACCGGGGAGCTGTTTTTT
TRBV6-1,NA,TRBJ1-6,many,CASTGRASPLHF,TGTGCCAGCACCGGGCGCGCTTCACCCCTCCACTTT
TRBV5-1,NA,TRBJ1-2,many,CASSLGQMNYGYTF,TGCGCCAGCAGCTTGGGGCAGATGAACTATGGCTACACCTTC